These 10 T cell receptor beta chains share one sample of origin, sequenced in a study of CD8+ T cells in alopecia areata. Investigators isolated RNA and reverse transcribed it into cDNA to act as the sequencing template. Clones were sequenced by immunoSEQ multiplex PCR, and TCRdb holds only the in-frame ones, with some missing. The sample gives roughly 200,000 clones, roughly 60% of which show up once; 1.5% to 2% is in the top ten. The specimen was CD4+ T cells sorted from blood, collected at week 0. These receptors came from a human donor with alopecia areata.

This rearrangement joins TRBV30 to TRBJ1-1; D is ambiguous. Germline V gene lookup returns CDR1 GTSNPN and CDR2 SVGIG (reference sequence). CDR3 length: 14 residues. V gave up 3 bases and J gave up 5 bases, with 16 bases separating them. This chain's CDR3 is CAWRPMGGMTEAFF. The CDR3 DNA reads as TGTGCCTGGAGGCCGATGGGAGGGATGACTGAAGCTTTCTTT.

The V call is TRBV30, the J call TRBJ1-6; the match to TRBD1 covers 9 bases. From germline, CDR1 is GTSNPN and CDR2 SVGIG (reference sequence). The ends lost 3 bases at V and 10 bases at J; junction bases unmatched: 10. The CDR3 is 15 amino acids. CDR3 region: CAWSPSQGARSPLHF. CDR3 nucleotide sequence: TGTGCCTGGAGCCCCTCACAGGGGGCACGGTCACCCCTCCACTTT.

For the CDR3, the DNA is TGTGCCAGCGCAAGGACAGGGGGGGCCAAAAACATTCAGTACTTC. This translates into CASARTGGAKNIQYF. V gene TRBV25-1 combines with J gene TRBJ2-4; TRBD1 agrees at 10 bases. This CDR3 has 15 residues. The J segment lost 1 base and the V segment lost 8 bases, leaving 5 bases of the junction unmatched. Germline V gives CDR1 MGHDK, CDR2 SYGVNS.

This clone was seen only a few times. The CDR3 loop is CASSPGQGREKLFF. CDR3 in DNA: TGCGCCAGCAGCCCGGGACAGGGACGGGAAAAACTGTTTTTT. This sequence joins TRBV5-1 and TRBJ1-4; 9 bases are shared with TRBD1. This CDR3 has 14 residues. V trimming: 4 bases; J trimming: 8 bases; junction bases outside the gene matches: 6. Germline CDR1 is SGHRS and CDR2 is YFSETQ.

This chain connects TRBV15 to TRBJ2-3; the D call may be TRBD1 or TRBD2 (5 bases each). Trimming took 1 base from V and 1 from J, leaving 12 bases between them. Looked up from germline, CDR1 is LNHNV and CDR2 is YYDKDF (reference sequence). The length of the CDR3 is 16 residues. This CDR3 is CATSRGDPSGTDTQYF. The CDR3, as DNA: TGTGCCACCAGCAGAGGGGACCCATCAGGCACAGATACGCAGTATTTT.

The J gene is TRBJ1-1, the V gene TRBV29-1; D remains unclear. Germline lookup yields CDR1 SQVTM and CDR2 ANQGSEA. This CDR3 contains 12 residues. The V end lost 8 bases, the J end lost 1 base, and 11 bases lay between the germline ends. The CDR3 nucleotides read TGCAGCACTGGACTGGCGAACACTGAAGCTTTCTTT. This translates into CSTGLANTEAFF.

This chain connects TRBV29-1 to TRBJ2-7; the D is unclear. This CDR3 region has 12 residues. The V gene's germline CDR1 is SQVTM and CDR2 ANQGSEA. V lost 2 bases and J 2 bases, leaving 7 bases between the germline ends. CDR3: CSVESSPYEQYF. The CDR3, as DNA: TGCAGCGTTGAATCTTCCCCCTACGAGCAGTACTTC.

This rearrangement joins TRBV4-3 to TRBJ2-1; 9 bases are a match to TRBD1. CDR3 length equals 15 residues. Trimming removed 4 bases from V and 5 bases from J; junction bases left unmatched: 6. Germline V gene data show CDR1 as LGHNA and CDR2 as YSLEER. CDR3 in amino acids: CASSPGDRVDNEQFF. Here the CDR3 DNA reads TGCGCCAGCAGCCCGGGGGACAGGGTCGACAATGAGCAGTTCTTC.

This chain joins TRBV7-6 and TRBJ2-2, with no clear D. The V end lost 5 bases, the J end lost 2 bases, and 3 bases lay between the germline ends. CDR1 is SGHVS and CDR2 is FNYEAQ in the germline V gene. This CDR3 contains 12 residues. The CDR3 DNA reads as TGTGCCAGCAGCCTAAACACCGGGGAGCTGTTTTTT. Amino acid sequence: CASSLNTGELFF.

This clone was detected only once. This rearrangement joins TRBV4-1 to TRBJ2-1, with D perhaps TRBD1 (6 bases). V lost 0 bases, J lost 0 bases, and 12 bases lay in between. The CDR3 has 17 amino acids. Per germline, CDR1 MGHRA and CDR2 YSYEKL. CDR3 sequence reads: CASSQDPTGSSYNEQFF. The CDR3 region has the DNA TGCGCCAGCAGCCAAGATCCCACAGGGAGCTCCTACAATGAGCAGTTCTTC.